The next 6 T cell receptor beta chains were all read from a single sample in a study of tissue T cells after allogeneic stem cell transplantation. Measured with immunoSEQ multiplex PCR; TCRdb has only the in-frame clones, and not every one. This sample has about 50,000 clones; nearly 75% occur once, and the top ten carry 0.7%. Sequencing was carried out using sorted cells pooled from one or two spleens. These receptor sequences come from a pool of C57BL/6 mice in good health.

Remarks on this clone: The gene names given are mouse names. CDR3 protein: CASSMENSGNTLYF. The DNA read from the CDR3 is TGTGCCAGCAGTATGGAAAATTCTGGAAATACGCTCTAT. The rearrangement joins TRBV13-1 to TRBJ1-3, with no clear D. Sequencing ends 1 residue short of the CDR3 end; the germline J gene provides the rest. The ends were cut back, 4 bases at V and 0 bases at J, with 8 bases in the middle. CDR3 length: 14 amino acids. In germline, CDR1 is NSHNY, CDR2 SYGAGN.

A word on this clone: Gene names follow the mouse nomenclature. The sequence runs out 1 residue before the end of the CDR3; the remainder is reconstructed from the germline J gene. The V gene is TRBV24, the J gene TRBJ2-4; TRBD1 matches 7 bases. Germline V gene data show CDR1 as KGHTA and CDR2 as FRNEEI. The CDR3 covers 12 residues. V lost 2 bases to trimming and J lost 7 bases; unmatched junction nucleotides: 0. The sequenced CDR3 bases are TGTGCCAGCAGTCTGGACAGGGACACCTTGTAC. Its translation: CASSLDRDTLY. The full CDR3 reads CASSLDRDTLYF.

As regards this clone: Gene names and germline match the mouse. Read sequence stops 1 residue before the CDR3 end, and the germline J gene provides the missing end. This chain connects TRBV5 to TRBJ1-4; D remains unclear. V was trimmed by 2 bases and J by 0 bases, leaving 4 bases between them. CDR1 and CDR2 (germline): LGHNA, YNLKQL (reference sequence). The CDR3 sequence is 14 residues long. CDR3 in amino acids: CASSQQFSNERLFF. The CDR3 bases that were read are TGTGCCAGCAGCCAACAGTTTTCCAACGAAAGATTATTT.

A remark on this clone: Gene names denote mouse genes. The DNA ends 1 residue before the CDR3 does, and the rest of the CDR3 is filled in from the germline J gene. The genes are TRBV31 and TRBJ1-3, with 7 bases that match TRBD1. This CDR3 is built from 13 residues. Trimming took 5 bases from V and 0 from J; bases not matched to a gene: 1. In germline, CDR1 is GKSSPN, CDR2 SITVG. CDR3 residues: CAWDRVSGNTLYF. The sequenced CDR3 bases are TGTGCCTGGGACAGGGTTTCTGGAAATACGCTCTAT.

This clone was seen a single time. Gene names and germline refer to mouse. From the germline J gene comes the end of the CDR3, since the read stops 1 residue before it. The same CDR3 arises from other DNA sequences in this sample as well. The chain joins TRBV20 to TRBJ1-3; D gene unclear. Germline V gene data show CDR1 as GFQATS and CDR2 as STVNSAI. The length of the CDR3 is 12 residues. V dropped 2 bases and J dropped 0 bases, with 2 bases sitting between them. The CDR3 bases that were read are TGTGGTGCTAGGAGTTCTGGAAATACGCTCTAT. Residues: CGARSSGNTLY. The entire CDR3 sequence reads CGARSSGNTLYF.

About this clone: These gene names are mouse names. The sequenced fragment ends 1 residue before the CDR3 boundary, so the rest is inferred from the germline J gene. The chain employs TRBV13-2 and TRBJ2-5; tentative D call: TRBD2 (5 bases). This CDR3 is built from 14 residues. Germline V CDR1 and CDR2: NNHNN, SYGAGS (reference sequence). V was shortened by 0 bases and J by 2 bases, with 7 bases between the two germline ends. Partial CDR3 DNA: TGTGCCAGCGGTGATGGGTGGGGCCAAGACACCCAGTAC. Its translation is CASGDGWGQDTQY. The full-length CDR3 reads as CASGDGWGQDTQYF.